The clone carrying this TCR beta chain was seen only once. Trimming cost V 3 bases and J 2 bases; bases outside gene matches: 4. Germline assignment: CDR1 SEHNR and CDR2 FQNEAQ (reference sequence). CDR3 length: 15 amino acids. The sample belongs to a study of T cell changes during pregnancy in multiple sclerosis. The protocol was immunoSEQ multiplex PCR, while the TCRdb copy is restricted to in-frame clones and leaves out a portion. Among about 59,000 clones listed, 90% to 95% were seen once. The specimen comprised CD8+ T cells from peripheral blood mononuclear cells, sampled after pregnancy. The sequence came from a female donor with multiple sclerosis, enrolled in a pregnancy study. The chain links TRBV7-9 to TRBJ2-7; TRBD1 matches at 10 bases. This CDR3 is CASSLAGTGAYEQYF. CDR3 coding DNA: TGTGCCAGCAGCTTGGCCGGGACAGGGGCCTACGAGCAGTACTTC.